The clone carrying this T cell receptor beta chain showed up just once. This specimen comes from a study of blood T cell repertoires in COVID-19. Germline lookup yields CDR1 KGHSH and CDR2 LQKENI. The CDR3 extends over 13 amino acids. Trimming left V 3 bases short and J 4 bases short, with 9 bases between. Assay: immunoSEQ multiplex PCR; the TCRdb copy retains only in-frame clones and omits some. The sample lists 210,000 or so clones; 75% to 90% were seen once. Sequenced input: peripheral blood. The clonotype comes from a woman aged 35 to 49 with acute or convalescent COVID-19. The chain is built from TRBV18 and TRBJ1-1, with D possibly matching TRBD1 (5 bases). In nucleotides, the CDR3 is TGTGCCAGCTCACCGGACATCAGCACTGAAGCTTTCTTT. It codes for CASSPDISTEAFF. Using reference TRBV18 and TRBJ1-1 for the parts outside the CDR3, the full variable domain is NAGVMQNPRHLVRRRGQEARLRCSPMKGHSHVYWYRQLPEEGLKFMVYLQKENIIDESGMPKERFSAEFPKEGPSILRIQQVVRGDSAAYFCASSPDISTEAFFGQGTRLTVV.